This is a list of T cell receptor beta chains from one sample in a study of blood T cell repertoires in COVID-19. TCRdb's table, derived via immunoSEQ multiplex PCR, lists solely in-frame clones and lacks some. The repertoire includes approximately 200,000 clones, roughly 84% of them detected once, and 15% to 20% sits in the top ten. Material: peripheral blood. The receptors derive from a person between 65 and 80 years old with COVID-19, enrolled during active disease. Each CDR3 is given with its conserved first and last residue. The D gene is left open where the match is weak. Clone size, where shown, is once, few, many, or a class for clones that have expanded.

d_gene	abundance	v_gene	j_gene	CDR3aa	CDR3nt
TRBD1	few	TRBV19	TRBJ1-6	CASSAAQGRRNSPLHF	TGTGCCAGTAGTGCGGCACAGGGGAGGCGTAATTCACCCCTCCACTTT
-	-	TRBV28	TRBJ1-5	CASSQGDQPQHF	TGTGCCAGCAGTCAGGGCGATCAGCCCCAGCATTTT
-	-	TRBV5-6	TRBJ1-2	CASSFQGVSSFYGYTF	TGTGCCAGCAGCTTTCAGGGTGTCTCAAGTTTCTATGGCTACACCTTC
-	-	TRBV9	TRBJ2-5	CASSPRGRETQYF	TGTGCCAGCAGCCCCAGGGGGAGGGAGACCCAGTACTTC
-	-	TRBV7-2	TRBJ1-6	CASSFSLSSPLHF	TGTGCCAGCAGCTTCTCTCTGAGTTCACCCCTCCACTTT
-	-	TRBV3-1/TRBV3-2	TRBJ2-1	CASSHGYGGQFF	TGTGCCAGCAGCCATGGTTACGGCGGGCAGTTCTTC
TRBD2	-	TRBV7-2	TRBJ2-7	CASSLTSAAYEQYF	TGTGCCAGCAGCCTCACTAGCGCTGCCTACGAGCAGTACTTC
-	once	TRBV11-2	TRBJ1-1	CASSFSSVAEAFF	TGTGCCAGCAGCTTCTCCTCCGTCGCTGAAGCTTTCTTT
-	-	TRBV5-1	TRBJ2-5	CASSARAKPQETQYF	TGCGCCAGCAGCGCCAGGGCCAAGCCCCAAGAGACCCAGTACTTC
TRBD2	-	TRBV7-2	TRBJ2-3	CASTSERGSTDTQYF	TGTGCCAGCACCTCTGAGCGGGGGAGCACAGATACGCAGTATTTT
TRBD1	few	TRBV7-6	TRBJ1-5	CASSRPGTGGNQPQHF	TGTGCCAGCAGTCGTCCCGGGACAGGGGGCAATCAGCCCCAGCATTTT
-	-	TRBV6-1	TRBJ2-3	CASSESGGGLDTQYF	TGTGCCAGCAGTGAGTCTGGGGGCGGGCTAGATACGCAGTATTTT
TRBD2	few	TRBV10-3	TRBJ2-5	CAISERGRNELRDPAGGAQYF	TGTGCCATCTCCGAGCGGGGGAGAAACGAACTAAGAGACCCAGCCGGTGGGGCCCAGTACTTC
TRBD1	once	TRBV19	TRBJ2-2	CASNPSGTGSLNTGELFF	TGTGCCAGTAATCCCTCGGGGACAGGGAGCCTGAACACCGGGGAGCTGTTTTTT
-	-	TRBV29-1	TRBJ2-5	CSGRDTQETQYF	TGCAGCGGACGGGACACCCAAGAGACCCAGTACTTC
-	-	TRBV6-6	TRBJ1-2	CASSYSWLRTF	TGTGCCAGCAGTTACTCTTGGCTCAGGACCTTC
-	-	TRBV3-1/TRBV3-2	TRBJ2-5	CASSQDGRGETQYF	TGTGCCAGCAGCCAAGATGGGAGGGGGGAGACCCAGTACTTC
TRBD2	-	TRBV6-6	TRBJ2-7	CASSSGTSGYEQYF	TGTGCCAGCAGTTCCGGGACTAGCGGCTACGAGCAGTACTTC
-	-	TRBV6-5	TRBJ2-7	CASRTPHAYEQYF	TGTGCCAGCCGGACACCTCACGCCTACGAGCAGTACTTC
-	once	TRBV9	TRBJ1-3	CASSVEGDTIYF	TGTGCCAGCAGCGTAGAGGGGGACACCATATATTTT
-	once	TRBV25-1	TRBJ2-5	CASNEETQYF	TGTGCCAGTAATGAAGAGACCCAGTACTTC
TRBD1	-	TRBV3-1/TRBV3-2	TRBJ1-2	CASSHRQGYTGGYTF	TGTGCCAGCAGCCACCGACAGGGATACACGGGTGGCTACACCTTC
-	-	TRBV27	TRBJ2-5	CASSFAGLGETQYF	TGTGCCAGCAGTTTTGCAGGGTTGGGGGAGACCCAGTACTTC
TRBD1	-	TRBV7-9	TRBJ2-5	CASNGQGKETQYF	TGTGCCAGCAATGGACAGGGGAAAGAGACCCAGTACTTC
-	-	TRBV24-1	TRBJ2-4	CATSDLIGGRHIQYF	TGTGCCACCAGTGATTTGATAGGGGGTAGGCACATTCAGTACTTC
TRBD2	-	TRBV6-4	TRBJ2-1	CASSPLAGSNEQFF	TGTGCCAGCAGTCCGCTAGCGGGATCCAATGAGCAGTTCTTC
TRBD1	-	TRBV30	TRBJ1-2	CAWSVRLWDRGSYGYTF	TGTGCCTGGAGTGTACGCCTCTGGGACAGGGGCTCCTATGGCTACACCTTC
-	-	TRBV7-7	TRBJ2-5	CASSPDRQETQYF	TGTGCCAGCAGCCCCGACAGACAAGAGACCCAGTACTTC
-	-	TRBV5-4	TRBJ1-4	CASSLATAPNEKLFF	TGTGCCAGCAGCCTGGCGACAGCTCCTAATGAAAAACTGTTTTTT
-	-	TRBV7-8	TRBJ2-1	CASSLDSYDNEQFF	TGTGCCAGCAGCCTAGACAGCTACGACAATGAGCAGTTCTTC
-	-	TRBV28	TRBJ2-3	CASSPQLGSRADTQYF	TGTGCCAGCAGTCCCCAGTTAGGGTCGAGGGCAGATACGCAGTATTTT
TRBD1	many	TRBV30	TRBJ2-7	CAWSIGTGAYEQYF	TGTGCCTGGAGTATCGGGACAGGGGCGTACGAGCAGTACTTC
-	-	TRBV7-9	TRBJ1-2	CASSLAGVHDYGYTF	TGTGCCAGCAGCTTAGCAGGGGTACATGACTATGGCTACACCTTC
-	-	TRBV21-1	TRBJ1-2	CASSKQTGGYGYTF	TGTGCCAGCAGCAAGCAGACAGGGGGCTATGGCTACACCTTC
-	few	TRBV6-5	TRBJ1-6	CASSYRGAGSPLHF	TGTGCCAGCAGTTACCGGGGGGCGGGTTCACCCCTCCACTTT
TRBD1	-	TRBV7-2	TRBJ2-3	CASSSRKGQATDTQYF	TGTGCCAGCAGCTCCAGAAAAGGACAGGCCACAGATACGCAGTATTTT